The 20 T cell receptor beta chains reported below all come from one sample, sequenced in a study of T cells in Graves' hyperthyroidism and ophthalmopathy. Template material for amplifying TCR beta CDR3 regions consisted of RNA transcripts. The primer set for the first-round RT-PCR of the TCR CDR3 was HTBI. MiXCR was run by TCRdb on the multiplex PCR reads, yielding one entry per CDR3 protein. The sample includes about 350,000 distinct CDR3 sequences, approximately 15% seen only once; the top ten take around 23%. Material for sequencing was blood. The receptor source for this set is a woman aged 30 to 39 with Graves' hyperthyroidism.

This clonotype showed up just a few times. The junction and the germline gene differ at one end; a read error may be behind it. The rearrangement joins TRBV19 to TRBJ2-7, with D possibly being TRBD2 (5 bases). The germline gives CDR1 LNHDA, CDR2 SQIVND (reference sequence). The CDR3 covers 13 residues. The CDR3 nucleotides read TGTGCCGGTAGTTTCCAGCGGAACTACGAGCAGTACTTC. As protein: CAGSFQRNYEQYF.

The table lists this clonotype with a few counts. This may be a read error, as it is one base from a much larger clone. The chain employs TRBV7-2 and TRBJ2-2; D may be TRBD2 (5 bases). Germline loops: CDR1 SGHTA, CDR2 FQGNSA. The CDR3 extends over 13 amino acids. CDR3 sequence (DNA): TGTGCCAGCAGCTTAGAGGGCTTCGGGGAGCTGCTTTTT. Translating it yields CASSLEGFGELLF.

This clonotype was seen a handful of times. The chain has TRBV30 and TRBJ1-1; D gene ambiguous. V was cut by 8 bases and J by 3 bases, with 13 bases left in between. From germline, CDR1 is GTSNPN and CDR2 SVGIG (reference sequence). This CDR3 has 12 amino acids. The CDR3 nucleotides read TGTGCCGGAAAAGCCTATGACACTGAAGCTTTCTTT. Residues: CAGKAYDTEAFF.

This clonotype was seen at least ten times. J is TRBJ2-5 and V is TRBV12-3 or TRBV12-4, with D maybe TRBD1 (8 bases). The germline V and J ends were trimmed by 5 bases and 1 base, with 14 bases remaining between them. CDR3 length equals 15 residues. The CDR3 sequence: CASSTGGGGQETQYF. CDR3 nucleotide sequence: TGTGCCAGCAGTACAGGGGGGGGAGGCCAAGAGACCCAGTACTTC.

The V and J genes are TRBV18 and TRBJ1-1, with 8 bases aligning to TRBD1. Trimming removed 0 bases from V and 1 base from J; junction bases left unmatched: 16. The CDR3 contains 20 residues. Germline CDR1 KGHSH, CDR2 LQKENI. The DNA for the CDR3 is TGTGCCAGCTCACCACCGGTTACCTGGGACAGGAGTAATTGGAACACTGAAGCTTTCTTT. Translated, it gives CASSPPVTWDRSNWNTEAFF.

The rearrangement uses TRBV30 and TRBJ1-2, with TRBD1 as a possible D gene (6 bases). Germline CDR1 reads GTSNPN; CDR2 reads SVGIG (reference sequence). The CDR3 has 12 residues. Trimming pared 5 bases from V and 8 bases from J, leaving 15 bases between. CDR3 protein: CAWFPRGDGYTF. The CDR3 DNA is TGTGCCTGGTTTCCCAGGGGAGACGGCTACACCTTC.

The chain couples TRBV7-3 to TRBJ2-1; D possibly matches TRBD1 or TRBD2 (5 bases each). Trimming left V 0 bases short and J 7 bases short, with 16 bases between. The CDR3 totals 16 residues. Germline V gives CDR1 SGHTA, CDR2 FQGTGA. The CDR3 DNA reads TGTGCCAGCAGCTTAACGACGGGGCGGGTGGGAAATGAGCAGTTCTTC. It is translated as CASSLTTGRVGNEQFF.

This clonotype was picked up a small number of times. The V and J genes are TRBV2 and TRBJ2-7; 8 bases match TRBD2. The ends lost 7 bases at V and 5 bases at J; junction bases unmatched: 10. Germline CDR1 SNHLY, CDR2 FYNNEI. The CDR3 is made up of 14 amino acids. CDR3 loop: CASMGGSGNHEQYF. Written as DNA, the CDR3 is TGTGCCAGCATGGGGGGTAGCGGGAACCACGAGCAGTACTTC.

V usage is TRBV7-3 and J usage is TRBJ1-1; tentative D call: TRBD1 (5 bases). CDR1 is SGHTA and CDR2 is FQGTGA in the germline V gene. Trimming took off 5 bases at V and 2 bases at J, with 15 bases between the two ends. The CDR3 loop spans 15 amino acids. The CDR3 loop reads CASSPGGAANTEAFF. CDR3 sequence (DNA): TGTGCCAGCAGCCCCGGTGGGGCGGCAAACACTGAAGCTTTCTTT.

V is TRBV6-4 and J is TRBJ2-1; 8 positions match TRBD2. The V gene end was trimmed by 5 bases and the J gene end by 4 bases; junction bases not matched to a gene: 7. CDR1 and CDR2 from the germline V gene are MRHNA and SNTAGT. The CDR3 is 15 residues long. The CDR3 is CASSIAGLPYNEQFF. The CDR3 region has the DNA TGTGCCAGCAGTATAGCGGGACTTCCTTACAATGAGCAGTTCTTC.

This clonotype has a handful of counts. The final CDR3 position lacks the conserved phenylalanine or tryptophan, pointing to a likely read error. The chain uses TRBV28 and TRBJ1-2; D uncertain. V was pared by 4 bases and J by 6 bases, with 6 bases between. Germline lookup yields CDR1 MDHEN and CDR2 SYDVKM. CDR3 length equals 11 residues. CDR3 protein: CASSSSNGYTL. The DNA for the CDR3 is TGTGCCAGCAGTTCTAGCAATGGCTACACCCTC.

This chain connects TRBV6-1 to TRBJ1-2; 9 bases map to TRBD1. The V segment lost 5 bases and the J segment 8 bases; nucleotides outside the gene matches: 12. This CDR3 comprises 15 residues. From germline, CDR1 is MNHNS and CDR2 SASEGT. This CDR3 is CASSTTGTGPRGYTF. CDR3 DNA: TGTGCCAGCAGTACAACCGGGACAGGGCCTAGGGGCTACACCTTC.

This clonotype was observed a few times. V and J are TRBV3-1 and TRBJ2-7; maybe TRBD1 (7 bases). This CDR3 spans 16 amino acids. Germline V gene data show CDR1 as LGHDT and CDR2 as YNNKEL (reference sequence). Trimming took off 4 bases at V and 3 bases at J, with 19 bases between the two ends. The CDR3: CASSPIRGVEVYEQYF. CDR3 in DNA: TGTGCCAGCAGCCCGATCAGGGGGGTGGAGGTCTACGAGCAGTACTTC.

This clonotype has ten or more counts. This chain joins TRBV5-1 and TRBJ2-3, with D maybe TRBD2 (6 bases). Germline CDR1 reads SGHRS; CDR2 reads YFSETQ. CDR3 length: 15 amino acids. V shed 7 bases and J shed 6 bases, with 21 bases lying between them. CDR3 nucleotide sequence: TGCGCCAGCCGACCGTCGTGGAGGGTTGGGGATACGCAGTATTTT. Amino acid sequence: CASRPSWRVGDTQYF.

This clonotype was detected many times. This chain joins TRBV5-8 and TRBJ2-3, with 8 bases fitting TRBD1. Germline CDR1 SGHTS, CDR2 YDEGEE. This CDR3 region has 14 residues. The V and J ends lost 2 bases and 6 bases, in that order; junction bases with no gene match: 5. The chain's CDR3 is CASSLDRGTDTQYF. DNA for the CDR3: TGTGCCAGCAGCTTAGACAGGGGAACCGATACGCAGTATTTT.

In its sample, this clonotype was seen a few times. Being one base from a much bigger clone, this may be a read error. V and J are TRBV6-1 and TRBJ2-7; 10 nucleotides line up with TRBD1. The germline V gene has CDR1 MNHNS and CDR2 SASEGT. The V segment lost 7 bases and the J segment 2 bases; nucleotides outside the gene matches: 14. The CDR3 consists of 17 residues. CDR3 sequence (DNA): TGTGCCAGCACTTCCGAGACAGGGGGCATTCTCCCCTACGAGCAGTACTTC. As protein: CASTSETGGILPYEQYF.

The V call is TRBV29-1, the J call TRBJ2-3, with D perhaps being TRBD1 or TRBD2 (6 bases each). Germline V gene lookup returns CDR1 SQVTM and CDR2 ANQGSEA. This CDR3 is 14 amino acids long. V was clipped by 5 bases and J by 1 base, with 13 bases between them. In DNA, the CDR3 is TGCAGCGTTATTAGGGGGGAGGGCACAGATACGCAGTATTTT. Its translation: CSVIRGEGTDTQYF.

This clonotype came up many times. V is TRBV30 and J is TRBJ2-7; no clear D gene. Trimming stripped 1 base from V and 6 bases from J, with 13 bases between. The CDR3 spans 13 residues. The germline CDR1 and CDR2 sequences are GTSNPN and SVGIG (reference sequence). The CDR3 DNA reads as TGTGCCTGGAGTGAGGCTAGTCCTGGCGAGCAGTACTTC. This translates into CAWSEASPGEQYF.

At least ten counts were recorded for this clonotype. This rearrangement joins TRBV28 to TRBJ1-5; TRBD1 matches at 10 bases. V lost 6 bases to trimming and J lost 7 bases; unmatched junction nucleotides: 6. Looked up from germline, CDR1 is MDHEN and CDR2 is SYDVKM. This CDR3 is 14 amino acids long. The chain's CDR3 is CASSPGQGSQPQHF. CDR3 coding DNA: TGTGCCAGCAGCCCGGGACAGGGGAGCCAGCCCCAGCATTTT.

The table lists this clonotype with a few counts. The chain joins TRBV28 to TRBJ2-5; D gene ambiguous. The ends were cut back, 4 bases at V and 5 bases at J, with 17 bases in the middle. There are 15 residues in the CDR3. The germline V gene encodes CDR1 MDHEN and CDR2 SYDVKM. The CDR3 DNA is TGTGCCAGCAGTTCTTTGACCCTAAGTGAGGAGACCCAGTACTTC. Protein: CASSSLTLSEETQYF.